Listed below are T cell receptor beta chains from one sample, sequenced in a study of neoadjuvant nivolumab and ipilimumab in lung cancer. Some clones are missing from TCRdb's copy, which holds only in-frame ones; the method was immunoSEQ multiplex PCR. Among around 30,000 clones, 65% to 85% were seen once, and the ten largest hold about 6.5%. The source was peripheral blood, collected before neoadjuvant nivolumab, alone or with ipilimumab. The source is an adult with non-small cell lung cancer. The CDR3 runs from the conserved cysteine through the conserved F or W. Fields, in order: clone size, J gene, D gene, V gene, CDR3 DNA, CDR3 protein. D genes are given only for firm matches. The size field is filled for only some rows; it gives once, few, many or a size class.

clone_size: NA
j_call: TRBJ2-7
d_call: NA
v_call: TRBV5-1
cdr3_nt: TGCGCCAGTTCAGGGACCCTAACCTACGAGCAGTACTTC
cdr3_aa: CASSGTLTYEQYF

clone_size: NA
j_call: TRBJ1-5
d_call: NA
v_call: TRBV15
cdr3_nt: TGTGCCACCAGCAGGGACTATAGCAATCAGCCCCAGCATTTT
cdr3_aa: CATSRDYSNQPQHF

clone_size: NA
j_call: TRBJ1-4
d_call: NA
v_call: TRBV5-4
cdr3_nt: TGTGCCAGCAGCCATCTGGGGCAGGGGCGGAATAATGAAAAACTGTTTTTT
cdr3_aa: CASSHLGQGRNNEKLFF

clone_size: once
j_call: TRBJ2-3
d_call: NA
v_call: TRBV19
cdr3_nt: TGTGCCAGTAGTATAGGCCCGGAGGCAGATACGCAGTATTTT
cdr3_aa: CASSIGPEADTQYF

clone_size: NA
j_call: TRBJ1-3
d_call: NA
v_call: TRBV12-5
cdr3_nt: TGTGCTAGTGGTCCGGCCGGGGGAAACACCATATATTTT
cdr3_aa: CASGPAGGNTIYF

clone_size: NA
j_call: TRBJ2-1
d_call: NA
v_call: TRBV10-3
cdr3_nt: TGTGCCTCCCGAGAGAGGAATGAGCAGTTCTTC
cdr3_aa: CASRERNEQFF

clone_size: once
j_call: TRBJ2-7
d_call: TRBD2
v_call: TRBV7-8
cdr3_nt: TGTGCCAGCAGCTCCCAGGGGAGCGGGGGTACTGAGCAGTACTTC
cdr3_aa: CASSSQGSGGTEQYF

clone_size: NA
j_call: TRBJ2-1
d_call: TRBD2
v_call: TRBV4-1
cdr3_nt: TGCGCCAGCAGCCTGACGGGACTAGCGGGGGATGAGCAGTTCTTC
cdr3_aa: CASSLTGLAGDEQFF

clone_size: few
j_call: TRBJ1-2
d_call: NA
v_call: TRBV11-2
cdr3_nt: TGTGCCAGCAGCCCGCAGGAGCGCCCTAACTATGGCTACACCTTC
cdr3_aa: CASSPQERPNYGYTF

clone_size: NA
j_call: TRBJ2-2
d_call: NA
v_call: TRBV25-1
cdr3_nt: TGTGCCACGCTCCCGCCATGGAACACCGGGGAGCTGTTTTTT
cdr3_aa: CATLPPWNTGELFF

clone_size: NA
j_call: TRBJ2-2
d_call: NA
v_call: TRBV2
cdr3_nt: TGTGCCAGCATCACGGACTACAACACCGGGGAGCTGTTTTTT
cdr3_aa: CASITDYNTGELFF

clone_size: NA
j_call: TRBJ2-2
d_call: NA
v_call: TRBV27
cdr3_nt: TGTGCCAGCAGTTGGGTTAGCACCGGGGAGCTGTTTTTT
cdr3_aa: CASSWVSTGELFF

clone_size: NA
j_call: TRBJ1-5
d_call: NA
v_call: TRBV21-1
cdr3_nt: TGTGCCAGCACCTATCGGGACGGACAGGGATATCTAATAGGCAATCAGCCCCAGCATTTT
cdr3_aa: CASTYRDGQGYLIGNQPQHF

clone_size: NA
j_call: TRBJ2-7
d_call: TRBD1
v_call: TRBV10-3
cdr3_nt: TGTGCCATCAGTGGTCACAGGGGGCGTCCCTACGAGCAGTACTTC
cdr3_aa: CAISGHRGRPYEQYF

clone_size: NA
j_call: TRBJ1-1
d_call: TRBD1
v_call: TRBV2
cdr3_nt: TGTGCCAGCAGGGAACAGGGGATGAACACTGAAGCTTTCTTT
cdr3_aa: CASREQGMNTEAFF

clone_size: once
j_call: TRBJ2-2
d_call: TRBD1
v_call: TRBV5-1
cdr3_nt: TGCGCCAGCAAAAGGGGATGGGGGACAGGGTCTCTTCAGCAATACACCGGGGAGCTGTTTTTT
cdr3_aa: CASKRGWGTGSLQQYTGELFF

clone_size: NA
j_call: TRBJ2-5
d_call: NA
v_call: TRBV18
cdr3_nt: TGTGCCAGCTCACCTTTACAGGGCTCAGAGACCCAGTACTTC
cdr3_aa: CASSPLQGSETQYF

clone_size: NA
j_call: TRBJ1-2
d_call: TRBD1
v_call: TRBV19
cdr3_nt: TGTGCCAGTACCACCGGGGACACCCAGGGGGACTATGGCTACACCTTC
cdr3_aa: CASTTGDTQGDYGYTF

clone_size: NA
j_call: TRBJ2-5
d_call: TRBD2
v_call: TRBV5-6
cdr3_nt: TGTGCCAGCAGCCGGCTAGCGGAACCGTACCAAGAGTCCCAGTACTTC
cdr3_aa: CASSRLAEPYQESQYF

clone_size: once
j_call: TRBJ2-3
d_call: TRBD1
v_call: TRBV5-1
cdr3_nt: TGCGCCAGCTCGACAGGGGGCACAGATACGCAGTATTTT
cdr3_aa: CASSTGGTDTQYF

clone_size: NA
j_call: TRBJ2-7
d_call: TRBD1
v_call: TRBV28
cdr3_nt: TGTGCCAGCAGTTTGTTTTCCGGACAGGCCTACGAGCAGTACTTC
cdr3_aa: CASSLFSGQAYEQYF

clone_size: NA
j_call: TRBJ1-1
d_call: TRBD1
v_call: TRBV5-6
cdr3_nt: TGTGCCAGCAGCACACTGACAGGGGGCACTGAAGCTTTCTTT
cdr3_aa: CASSTLTGGTEAFF

clone_size: NA
j_call: TRBJ2-1
d_call: TRBD1
v_call: TRBV5-1
cdr3_nt: TGCGCCAGCAGCTTGGACGGGGACAGGGTAAATGAGCAGTTCTTC
cdr3_aa: CASSLDGDRVNEQFF

clone_size: once
j_call: TRBJ1-4
d_call: NA
v_call: TRBV6-6
cdr3_nt: TGTGCCAGCAGTTACGGTTTCACTAATGAAAAACTGTTTTTT
cdr3_aa: CASSYGFTNEKLFF

clone_size: NA
j_call: TRBJ1-2
d_call: TRBD1
v_call: TRBV2
cdr3_nt: TGTGCCAGCACTTATAACAGGGGACTCTATGGCTACACCTTC
cdr3_aa: CASTYNRGLYGYTF

clone_size: NA
j_call: TRBJ1-1
d_call: TRBD1
v_call: TRBV14
cdr3_nt: TGTGCCAGCAGTAGGGGGCCGAGCACTGAAGCTTTCTTT
cdr3_aa: CASSRGPSTEAFF

clone_size: once
j_call: TRBJ2-5
d_call: TRBD2
v_call: TRBV6-6
cdr3_nt: TGTGCCTGCTCAAATAGCGGGGGGGCCGTTAGAGAGACCCAGTACTTC
cdr3_aa: CACSNSGGAVRETQYF

clone_size: NA
j_call: TRBJ1-1
d_call: TRBD1
v_call: TRBV5-1
cdr3_nt: TGCGCCAGCAGCCGGGACAGGGGTTTGACGAACACTGAAGCTTTCTTT
cdr3_aa: CASSRDRGLTNTEAFF

clone_size: NA
j_call: TRBJ2-1
d_call: NA
v_call: TRBV18
cdr3_nt: TGTGCCAGCTCATCCCAAGGGAGCCGCAATGAGCAGTTCTTC
cdr3_aa: CASSSQGSRNEQFF

clone_size: NA
j_call: TRBJ1-1
d_call: NA
v_call: TRBV18
cdr3_nt: TGTGCCAGCTCACCACAGTCAGGGCCCAACACTGAAGCTTTCTTT
cdr3_aa: CASSPQSGPNTEAFF

clone_size: NA
j_call: TRBJ1-1
d_call: NA
v_call: TRBV7-8
cdr3_nt: TGTGCCAGCAGCTTAGGGGGGGTCGGAGGGATTAACACTGAAGCTTTCTTT
cdr3_aa: CASSLGGVGGINTEAFF

clone_size: NA
j_call: TRBJ2-2
d_call: TRBD2
v_call: TRBV14
cdr3_nt: TGTGCCAGCAGCCTTCTGACTAGCGGGGGCCCCGGGGAGCTGTTTTTT
cdr3_aa: CASSLLTSGGPGELFF

clone_size: NA
j_call: TRBJ1-1
d_call: TRBD1
v_call: TRBV7-6
cdr3_nt: TGTGCCAGCAGCTCTGGACAGGGGGCTTCTCCTGAAGCTTTCTTT
cdr3_aa: CASSSGQGASPEAFF

clone_size: NA
j_call: TRBJ1-2
d_call: NA
v_call: TRBV5-6
cdr3_nt: TGTGCCAGCAGCCGGCGGGAAGGTGCGTCTCTTTATGGCTACACCTTC
cdr3_aa: CASSRREGASLYGYTF

clone_size: NA
j_call: TRBJ2-3
d_call: NA
v_call: TRBV5-3
cdr3_nt: TGTGCCAGCCTAAGGGCGCAGTATTTT
cdr3_aa: CASLRAQYF

clone_size: NA
j_call: TRBJ2-5
d_call: NA
v_call: TRBV5-1
cdr3_nt: TGCGCCAGCAGCTTGTGGGCGGCCCGGGAGACCCAGTACTTC
cdr3_aa: CASSLWAARETQYF

clone_size: NA
j_call: TRBJ1-1
d_call: NA
v_call: TRBV29-1
cdr3_nt: TGCAGCGCCTCGATGGGAACTAACACTGAAGCTTTCTTT
cdr3_aa: CSASMGTNTEAFF

clone_size: NA
j_call: TRBJ2-6
d_call: NA
v_call: TRBV4-1
cdr3_nt: TGCGCCAGCAGCCTCCTACAGAGCTCTGGGGCCAACGTCCTGACTTTC
cdr3_aa: CASSLLQSSGANVLTF

clone_size: once
j_call: TRBJ2-6
d_call: NA
v_call: TRBV5-5
cdr3_nt: TGTGCCAGCAGTACAGGGACCGGGGCCAACGTCCTGACTTTC
cdr3_aa: CASSTGTGANVLTF

clone_size: few
j_call: TRBJ1-1
d_call: NA
v_call: TRBV28
cdr3_nt: TGTGCCAGCAGTTTAGGGACGGGGAGCACTGAAGCTTTCTTT
cdr3_aa: CASSLGTGSTEAFF

clone_size: NA
j_call: TRBJ2-1
d_call: TRBD1
v_call: TRBV6-5
cdr3_nt: TGTGCCAGCAGAGGACAGGCAACCTACAATGAGCAGTTCTTC
cdr3_aa: CASRGQATYNEQFF

clone_size: once
j_call: TRBJ2-2
d_call: TRBD2
v_call: TRBV7-3
cdr3_nt: TGTGCCAGCAGCTTAATGGGCGGGGGGGCGAACACCGGGGAGCTGTTTTTT
cdr3_aa: CASSLMGGGANTGELFF